Listed below are T cell receptor beta chains from one sample, sequenced in a study of blood T cell repertoires in COVID-19. Clones were read by immunoSEQ multiplex PCR, and TCRdb kept only the in-frame ones, dropping some. The sample has around 190,000 clones, roughly 80% seen once. The sequencing sample was made of peripheral blood. The receptors were sampled from a woman aged 40 to 50 with COVID-19, enrolled during active disease. Both conserved end residues are part of each CDR3. The order of the fields is V gene, D gene, clone size, J gene, CDR3 DNA, CDR3 protein. D genes are given only for firm matches. Where a row states a size, it is once, few, many or the class of an expanded clone; other rows omit it.

V gene: TRBV30; D gene: -; clone size: -; J gene: TRBJ1-2; CDR3 DNA: TGTGCCTGGAGTGGCGGCACCTTCTATGGCTACACCTTC; CDR3 protein: CAWSGGTFYGYTF
V gene: TRBV7-9; D gene: TRBD1; clone size: -; J gene: TRBJ2-5; CDR3 DNA: TGTGCCAGCAGCTGGGGGACAGGGGGCGGAGGGACCCAGTACTTC; CDR3 protein: CASSWGTGGGGTQYF
V gene: TRBV19; D gene: TRBD1; clone size: -; J gene: TRBJ2-1; CDR3 DNA: TGTGCCAGTAACGGACAGGGCTACAATGAGCAGTTCTTC; CDR3 protein: CASNGQGYNEQFF
V gene: TRBV3-1/TRBV3-2; D gene: -; clone size: -; J gene: TRBJ1-1; CDR3 DNA: TGTGCCAGCACCCCCGGTTCAGGGAGGACTGAAGCTTTCTTT; CDR3 protein: CASTPGSGRTEAFF
V gene: TRBV6-5; D gene: TRBD2; clone size: -; J gene: TRBJ2-1; CDR3 DNA: TGTGCCAGCAGTAAGACTAGCGGGGGCTACAATGAGCAGTTCTTC; CDR3 protein: CASSKTSGGYNEQFF
V gene: TRBV10-3; D gene: -; clone size: -; J gene: TRBJ2-7; CDR3 DNA: TGTGCCACTCGGACTGGGTCCTACGAGCAGTACTTC; CDR3 protein: CATRTGSYEQYF
V gene: TRBV19; D gene: -; clone size: -; J gene: TRBJ1-1; CDR3 DNA: TGTGCCCATCTGACAGTTTTGAACACTGAAGCTTTCTTT; CDR3 protein: CAHLTVLNTEAFF
V gene: TRBV27; D gene: TRBD1; clone size: -; J gene: TRBJ2-7; CDR3 DNA: TGTGCCAGCGGGTCCGGGACAGGGGCCGCGAAGCAGTACTTC; CDR3 protein: CASGSGTGAAKQYF
V gene: TRBV2; D gene: -; clone size: -; J gene: TRBJ2-7; CDR3 DNA: TGTGCCAGCAACCAGGGGAAGTACGAGCAGTACTTC; CDR3 protein: CASNQGKYEQYF
V gene: TRBV18; D gene: TRBD2; clone size: -; J gene: TRBJ2-1; CDR3 DNA: TGTGCCAGCGAACCAACTAGCGGGAGCTCCTACAATGAGCAGTTCTTC; CDR3 protein: CASEPTSGSSYNEQFF
V gene: TRBV7-9; D gene: -; clone size: -; J gene: TRBJ1-5; CDR3 DNA: TGTGCCAGCAGCCTCGGACGGGACATTCCGGGGGGAAATCAGCCCCAGCATTTT; CDR3 protein: CASSLGRDIPGGNQPQHF
V gene: TRBV30; D gene: -; clone size: once; J gene: TRBJ2-2; CDR3 DNA: TGTGCCTGGGGTACCACGGGGGCCGGGGAGCTGTTTTTT; CDR3 protein: CAWGTTGAGELFF
V gene: TRBV29-1; D gene: TRBD1; clone size: -; J gene: TRBJ1-2; CDR3 DNA: TGCAGCGTTGCAGGGGGCCGGGACTATGGCTACACCTTC; CDR3 protein: CSVAGGRDYGYTF
V gene: TRBV28; D gene: TRBD2; clone size: -; J gene: TRBJ2-3; CDR3 DNA: TGTGCCAGCAGTCAGGGACTAGCGGGAGCGGCAGATACGCAGTATTTT; CDR3 protein: CASSQGLAGAADTQYF
V gene: TRBV4-1; D gene: -; clone size: -; J gene: TRBJ1-1; CDR3 DNA: TGCGCCAGCAGCCAAGATCCAGGGAACACTGAAGCTTTCTTT; CDR3 protein: CASSQDPGNTEAFF
V gene: TRBV6-5; D gene: -; clone size: -; J gene: TRBJ1-1; CDR3 DNA: TGTGCCAGCACCCCTACAGTTTCCCACACTGAAGCTTTCTTT; CDR3 protein: CASTPTVSHTEAFF
V gene: TRBV29-1; D gene: TRBD1; clone size: many; J gene: TRBJ1-2; CDR3 DNA: TGCAGCGTTGCGGACAGGGGGCTAAGCTATGGCTACACCTTC; CDR3 protein: CSVADRGLSYGYTF
V gene: TRBV11-2; D gene: -; clone size: once; J gene: TRBJ1-1; CDR3 DNA: TGTGCCAGCAGCCCTCCCCCGGCAGGGTGGACTGAAGCTTTCTTT; CDR3 protein: CASSPPPAGWTEAFF
V gene: TRBV2; D gene: TRBD2; clone size: -; J gene: TRBJ2-1; CDR3 DNA: TGTGCCAGCAGTGATTCCGGACTAGCGGGAGTGAGTGAGCAGTTCTTC; CDR3 protein: CASSDSGLAGVSEQFF
V gene: TRBV2; D gene: TRBD2; clone size: -; J gene: TRBJ2-5; CDR3 DNA: TGTGCCAGCAGTGAAGGGGTCTCTAGCGGGGGAGTCGACTTC; CDR3 protein: CASSEGVSSGGVDF
V gene: TRBV6-5; D gene: TRBD2; clone size: -; J gene: TRBJ2-3; CDR3 DNA: TGTGCCAGCAGACGTGGCGGGGGGTTTCTGGATACGCAGTATTTT; CDR3 protein: CASRRGGGFLDTQYF
V gene: TRBV9; D gene: -; clone size: -; J gene: TRBJ2-1; CDR3 DNA: TGTGCCAGCAGCGTAGGTGGAGCGTCCGAGCAGTTCTTC; CDR3 protein: CASSVGGASEQFF
V gene: TRBV9; D gene: TRBD2; clone size: -; J gene: TRBJ2-7; CDR3 DNA: TGTGCCAGCAGCCGGACTAGCGGGAGCTCCTACGAGCAGTACTTC; CDR3 protein: CASSRTSGSSYEQYF
V gene: TRBV5-5; D gene: -; clone size: -; J gene: TRBJ2-7; CDR3 DNA: TGTGCCAGCAGCTTAGAGGATCTTACCTACGAGCAGTACTTC; CDR3 protein: CASSLEDLTYEQYF
V gene: TRBV19; D gene: -; clone size: -; J gene: TRBJ1-2; CDR3 DNA: TGTGCCAGTAGTATGGGAGAGTACCCTAACTATGGCTACACCTTC; CDR3 protein: CASSMGEYPNYGYTF
V gene: TRBV28; D gene: -; clone size: few; J gene: TRBJ1-5; CDR3 DNA: TGTGCCAGCAGCTCCCCGACAGGAGAAGCTAATCAGCCCCAGCATTTT; CDR3 protein: CASSSPTGEANQPQHF
V gene: TRBV6-1; D gene: -; clone size: -; J gene: TRBJ2-1; CDR3 DNA: TGTGCCAGCAGTGAAGGTGGGAGGTCCTACAATGAGCAGTTCTTC; CDR3 protein: CASSEGGRSYNEQFF
V gene: TRBV19; D gene: -; clone size: few; J gene: TRBJ1-1; CDR3 DNA: TGTGCCACCTACCCCGACAGGCTAACTTCACTCATGAACACTGAAGCTTTCTTT; CDR3 protein: CATYPDRLTSLMNTEAFF
V gene: TRBV4-2; D gene: -; clone size: -; J gene: TRBJ1-4; CDR3 DNA: TGTGCCAGCAGCCGACCGCTAGGATGGGAGGCCCCAACTAATGAAAAACTGTTTTTT; CDR3 protein: CASSRPLGWEAPTNEKLFF
V gene: TRBV5-4; D gene: -; clone size: -; J gene: TRBJ2-5; CDR3 DNA: TGTGCCAGCAGCTTGGAAACAGGGCCTAGGACCCAGTACTTC; CDR3 protein: CASSLETGPRTQYF
V gene: TRBV27; D gene: TRBD2; clone size: -; J gene: TRBJ2-3; CDR3 DNA: TGTGCCAGCAGTTTATTCGCTAGCGGAGATACGCAGTATTTT; CDR3 protein: CASSLFASGDTQYF
V gene: TRBV4-2; D gene: TRBD2; clone size: -; J gene: TRBJ2-5; CDR3 DNA: TGTGCCAGCAGCCAAGAAAAGTCCGCCAGCGGGGGTCTTCAAGAGACCCAGTACTTC; CDR3 protein: CASSQEKSASGGLQETQYF
V gene: TRBV7-2; D gene: -; clone size: -; J gene: TRBJ1-1; CDR3 DNA: TGTGCCAGCAGCTTAGGCTCGGTCACTGAAGCTTTCTTT; CDR3 protein: CASSLGSVTEAFF
V gene: TRBV6-5; D gene: TRBD1; clone size: -; J gene: TRBJ2-7; CDR3 DNA: TGTGCCAGCAGTTTCCGGGACAGGGGGATCCACGAGCAGTACTTC; CDR3 protein: CASSFRDRGIHEQYF
V gene: TRBV12-3/TRBV12-4; D gene: -; clone size: once; J gene: TRBJ1-2; CDR3 DNA: TGTGCCAGCAGACTTCGACAGGATAGTGGCTACACCTTC; CDR3 protein: CASRLRQDSGYTF
V gene: TRBV3-1/TRBV3-2; D gene: -; clone size: once; J gene: TRBJ1-6; CDR3 DNA: TGTGCCAGCAGTCCGGGACTTGATTCACCCCTCCACTTT; CDR3 protein: CASSPGLDSPLHF
V gene: TRBV5-1; D gene: -; clone size: -; J gene: TRBJ2-1; CDR3 DNA: TGCGCCAGCAGCTTTAATGGAGGTGAGCAGTTCTTC; CDR3 protein: CASSFNGGEQFF
V gene: TRBV5-1; D gene: TRBD2; clone size: -; J gene: TRBJ2-3; CDR3 DNA: TGCGCCAGCAGCTTAGAAGAGCGGGAAATAGATACGCAGTATTTT; CDR3 protein: CASSLEEREIDTQYF
V gene: TRBV29-1; D gene: -; clone size: once; J gene: TRBJ2-3; CDR3 DNA: TGCAGCGTTGATGGTTTAGGGATAGCGAGCGCAGATACGCAGTATTTT; CDR3 protein: CSVDGLGIASADTQYF
V gene: TRBV5-1; D gene: -; clone size: -; J gene: TRBJ2-5; CDR3 DNA: TGCGCCAGCAGCTTGGAGGGAGGTGAGACCCAGTACTTC; CDR3 protein: CASSLEGGETQYF
V gene: TRBV24-1; D gene: -; clone size: -; J gene: TRBJ2-3; CDR3 DNA: TGTGCCACGTCAATGGGGGGACGGGCAGATACGCAGTATTTT; CDR3 protein: CATSMGGRADTQYF
V gene: TRBV29-1; D gene: TRBD1; clone size: -; J gene: TRBJ1-4; CDR3 DNA: TGCAGCGCCGCGGACAGGCTTAATGAAAAACTGTTTTTT; CDR3 protein: CSAADRLNEKLFF
V gene: TRBV5-4; D gene: -; clone size: -; J gene: TRBJ1-3; CDR3 DNA: TGTGCCAGCAGCGAGGGACATCTCTCTGGAAACACCATATATTTT; CDR3 protein: CASSEGHLSGNTIYF
V gene: TRBV6-6; D gene: -; clone size: -; J gene: TRBJ1-5; CDR3 DNA: TGTGCCAGCAGTACACCCCGGACAGTGAAGGGGGAGCCCCAGCATTTT; CDR3 protein: CASSTPRTVKGEPQHF
V gene: TRBV18; D gene: TRBD1; clone size: -; J gene: TRBJ1-4; CDR3 DNA: TGTGCCAGCTCACGCGCCGGGACAGCTAATGAAAAACTGTTTTTT; CDR3 protein: CASSRAGTANEKLFF
V gene: TRBV5-4; D gene: TRBD2; clone size: -; J gene: TRBJ2-2; CDR3 DNA: TGTGCCAGCAGCTTAGGCGGGGGGGCCAACACCGGGGAGCTGTTTTTT; CDR3 protein: CASSLGGGANTGELFF
V gene: TRBV27; D gene: -; clone size: -; J gene: TRBJ1-4; CDR3 DNA: TGTGCCAGCAGTGATCCTGGGGGCGCGGACGAAAAACTGTTTTTT; CDR3 protein: CASSDPGGADEKLFF
V gene: TRBV3-1/TRBV3-2; D gene: -; clone size: -; J gene: TRBJ2-2; CDR3 DNA: TGTGCCAGCAGCCACCTCGGGGAACGGGAGGAGCTGTTTTTT; CDR3 protein: CASSHLGEREELFF
V gene: TRBV19; D gene: -; clone size: -; J gene: TRBJ1-2; CDR3 DNA: TGTGCCAGTAGGGGAAGAGGGAGAAACTATGGCTACACCTTC; CDR3 protein: CASRGRGRNYGYTF
V gene: TRBV7-6; D gene: TRBD2; clone size: -; J gene: TRBJ2-7; CDR3 DNA: TGTGCCAGCAGCTTAGGGGGAGTACGGACTAGCGGGAGTTACGAGCAGTACTTC; CDR3 protein: CASSLGGVRTSGSYEQYF
V gene: TRBV25-1; D gene: -; clone size: few; J gene: TRBJ1-6; CDR3 DNA: TGTGCCAGCAGTGAACACCGGGGAAATTCACCCCTCCACTTT; CDR3 protein: CASSEHRGNSPLHF
V gene: TRBV9; D gene: -; clone size: -; J gene: TRBJ2-7; CDR3 DNA: TGTGCCAGCAGTCCACCTGGAGGGGAGGTTGGCGAGCAGTACTTC; CDR3 protein: CASSPPGGEVGEQYF
V gene: TRBV12-5; D gene: -; clone size: once; J gene: TRBJ1-1; CDR3 DNA: TGTGCTAGTGGCCCCCCCAGGTTAGCTTTCTTT; CDR3 protein: CASGPPRLAFF
V gene: TRBV5-1; D gene: TRBD2; clone size: -; J gene: TRBJ2-1; CDR3 DNA: TGCGCCAGCAGCTACGGGGAGGGGGAGCAGTTCTTC; CDR3 protein: CASSYGEGEQFF
V gene: TRBV11-3; D gene: TRBD1; clone size: -; J gene: TRBJ2-5; CDR3 DNA: TGTGCCAGCAGCCCGGGGACAGGGGGCTACGAGACCCAGTACTTC; CDR3 protein: CASSPGTGGYETQYF
V gene: TRBV7-9; D gene: -; clone size: -; J gene: TRBJ2-1; CDR3 DNA: TGTGCCAGCAATGAGGGCCTCGCCTTCTCCTACAATGAGCAGTTCTTC; CDR3 protein: CASNEGLAFSYNEQFF
V gene: TRBV7-9; D gene: -; clone size: once; J gene: TRBJ2-5; CDR3 DNA: TGTGCCAGCAGCGTAGAGGGGGAGACCCAGTACTTC; CDR3 protein: CASSVEGETQYF
V gene: TRBV2; D gene: -; clone size: -; J gene: TRBJ2-5; CDR3 DNA: TGTGCCAGCGGAGAGTGGGAGACCCAGTACTTC; CDR3 protein: CASGEWETQYF
V gene: TRBV19; D gene: -; clone size: -; J gene: TRBJ1-1; CDR3 DNA: TGTGCCAGTAGTATTGGCGGCAGGGGAAACACTGAAGCTTTCTTT; CDR3 protein: CASSIGGRGNTEAFF